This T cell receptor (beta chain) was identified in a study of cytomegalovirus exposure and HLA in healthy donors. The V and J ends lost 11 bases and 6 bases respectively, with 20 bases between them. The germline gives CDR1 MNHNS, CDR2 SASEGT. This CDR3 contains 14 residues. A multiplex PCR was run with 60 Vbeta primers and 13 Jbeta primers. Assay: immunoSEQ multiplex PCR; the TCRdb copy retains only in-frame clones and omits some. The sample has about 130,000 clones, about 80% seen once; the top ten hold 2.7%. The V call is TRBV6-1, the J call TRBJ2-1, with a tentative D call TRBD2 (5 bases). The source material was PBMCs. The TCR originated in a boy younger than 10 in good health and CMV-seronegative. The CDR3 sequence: CAGSHDGEFNEQFF. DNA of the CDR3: TGTGCCGGCTCCCATGACGGGGAGTTCAATGAGCAGTTCTTC.